The following is a T cell receptor beta chain sequence with its context. Sequencing was performed with immunoSEQ multiplex PCR; in TCRdb, only in-frame clones are kept and a portion is missing. The sample includes around 63,000 clones, 70% to 90% of them seen just once. V lost 4 bases and J 2 bases, leaving 10 bases between the germline ends. There are 14 residues in the CDR3. The germline V gene encodes CDR1 SGHDT and CDR2 YYEEEE. The sample is drawn from a study of control samples from healthy donors and cancer patients. The chain combines TRBV5-6 with TRBJ2-1, with D possibly being TRBD1 (5 bases). The sequence was obtained from a woman in her forties or fifties with head and neck cancer. Source material: PBMCs. CDR3: CASSETQAYNEQFF. The CDR3 DNA reads TGTGCCAGCAGCGAGACACAGGCCTACAATGAGCAGTTCTTC.